Presented here are 30 T cell receptor beta chains from one specimen sequenced in a study of blood T cell repertoires in COVID-19. Some clones are missing from TCRdb's copy, which holds only in-frame ones; the method was immunoSEQ multiplex PCR. The table lists around 160,000 clones, around 81% of them singletons. Sequences were obtained from peripheral blood. The receptors were gathered from a man aged 55 to 70 with active or convalescent COVID-19.

The chain combines TRBV5-4 with TRBJ1-2; 9 nucleotides agree with TRBD1. The CDR3 extends over 15 amino acids. Per the germline V gene, CDR1 is SGHNT and CDR2 is YYREEE (reference sequence). V dropped 6 bases and J dropped 4; count of bases not matched to a gene: 10. The CDR3: CASTPGGQGAYGYTF. CDR3 DNA sequence: TGTGCCAGCACCCCTGGGGGACAGGGAGCCTATGGCTACACCTTC.

The V gene is TRBV7-6, the J gene TRBJ1-1, with 7 bases identical to TRBD1. J lost 7 bases, V lost 5 bases, and 7 bases had no gene match. CDR3 length: 13 amino acids. Germline CDR1 is SGHVS and CDR2 is FNYEAQ. The CDR3 nucleotides read TGTGCCAGCAGCGGTTCCCGGGACAGTGAAGCTTTCTTT. Its protein is CASSGSRDSEAFF.

The chain carries TRBV27 and TRBJ2-1; D possibly corresponds to TRBD1 (6 bases). This CDR3 has 15 residues. Germline V gene sequence: CDR1 MNHEY, CDR2 SMNVEV (reference sequence). Trimming shortened V by 7 bases and J by 3 bases, and 16 bases separated the two germline ends. CDR3 in DNA: TGTGCCAGCACCAGTAGCAGGGGCCTCTACAATGAGCAGTTCTTC. Protein: CASTSSRGLYNEQFF.

Only a few counts were recorded for this clone. V and J are TRBV27 and TRBJ2-1, with 7 bases aligning to TRBD1. CDR1 and CDR2 from the germline V gene are MNHEY and SMNVEV (reference sequence). This CDR3 has 15 amino acids. V shed 1 base and J 5 bases; nucleotides not matched to a gene: 5. The CDR3 here is CASSLFTTGHNEQFF. The CDR3 bases are TGTGCCAGCAGTTTATTCACGACAGGGCACAATGAGCAGTTCTTC.

This clone was detected only once. This chain joins TRBV19 and TRBJ1-2; TRBD1 might be the D (6 bases). From germline, CDR1 is LNHDA and CDR2 SQIVND (reference sequence). The CDR3 has 14 residues. V gave up 5 bases and J gave up 4 bases, with 14 bases separating them. CDR3 coding DNA: TGTGCCAGTAGTCGAGGACAGACTATCTATGGCTACACCTTC. This codes for CASSRGQTIYGYTF.

This chain connects TRBV5-4 to TRBJ2-1, with a weak D call TRBD2 (7 bases). Germline-derived CDR1 and CDR2 are SGHNT and YYREEE (reference sequence). The CDR3 sequence is 16 residues long. The V end lost 4 bases, the J end lost 5 bases, and 19 bases lay between the germline ends. The CDR3 sequence is CASSTGRGAVNNEQFF. The CDR3 DNA sequence: TGTGCCAGCAGCACCGGTCGGGGGGCCGTTAACAATGAGCAGTTCTTC.

The chain uses TRBV24-1 and TRBJ2-1, with 8 bases that match TRBD2. J gave up 0 bases and V 7 bases, and 1 base lay outside the gene matches. The germline V gene has CDR1 KGHDR and CDR2 SFDVKD. The CDR3 has 14 residues. The DNA for the CDR3 is TGTGCCACCAGGGCGGGAGGCTCCTACAATGAGCAGTTCTTC. It translates to CATRAGGSYNEQFF.

The chain has TRBV27 and TRBJ2-3; 10 bases agree with TRBD1. Trimming took 5 bases from V and 2 from J; bases not matched to a gene: 7. The germline gives CDR1 MNHEY, CDR2 SMNVEV (reference sequence). This CDR3 contains 16 residues. The CDR3 nucleotides read TGTGCCAGCAGTGACAGGGGGCGTTCGGTCACAGATACGCAGTATTTT. The encoded protein is CASSDRGRSVTDTQYF.

This clone was seen more than once but under ten times. This chain links TRBV2 with TRBJ2-7, with TRBD1 as a possible D gene (5 bases). V lost 6 bases and J lost 0, with 12 bases in between. The CDR3 contains 14 residues. Germline CDR1 is SNHLY and CDR2 is FYNNEI. The CDR3 DNA is TGTGCCAGCAGAAGGACAACGAGCTCCTACGAGCAGTACTTC. Residues: CASRRTTSSYEQYF.

This clone has a single count. The chain is built from TRBV5-1 and TRBJ2-5; 9 positions match TRBD1. CDR3 length equals 16 residues. Germline trimming cut 3 bases from V and 5 bases from J; bases unmatched to any gene: 11. Germline V gene lookup returns CDR1 SGHRS and CDR2 YFSETQ. CDR3: CASSWSGTGRGETQYF. The CDR3 region has the DNA TGCGCCAGCAGCTGGTCCGGGACAGGGAGGGGGGAGACCCAGTACTTC.

The CDR3 region is CASSQYSNDQPQHF. The CDR3 DNA reads TGCGCCAGCAGCCAATACAGTAACGATCAGCCCCAGCATTTT. The chain combines TRBV4-1 with TRBJ1-5; D remains unclear. Germline V lookup: CDR1 MGHRA, CDR2 YSYEKL. V lost 2 bases and J 5 bases, leaving 10 bases between the germline ends. This CDR3 has 14 residues.

The rearrangement joins TRBV2 to TRBJ1-1; D perhaps matches TRBD1 (6 bases). The V and J ends lost 6 bases and 3 bases respectively, with 14 bases between them. Germline CDR1 SNHLY, CDR2 FYNNEI. CDR3 size: 14 residues. This CDR3 is CASSAQGKDTEAFF. CDR3 DNA sequence: TGTGCCAGCAGCGCACAGGGTAAGGACACTGAAGCTTTCTTT. Complete variable domain (other parts from reference TRBV2 and TRBJ1-1): EPEVTQTPSHQVTQMGQEVILRCVPISNHLYFYWYRQILGQKVEFLVSFYNNEISEKSEIFDDQFSVERPDGSNFTLKIRSTKLEDSAMYFCASSAQGKDTEAFFGQGTRLTVV.

This clone is a singleton in its sample. This sequence joins TRBV6-1 and TRBJ2-5; possible D gene TRBD2, 6 bases. The CDR3 length is 16 residues. Per germline, CDR1 MNHNS and CDR2 SASEGT. V lost 0 bases to trimming and J lost 5 bases, with 16 bases between them. Here the CDR3 DNA reads TGTGCCAGCAGTGAAGCGGGCTCGGGGGTCCGGGAGACCCAGTACTTC. Encoded protein: CASSEAGSGVRETQYF.

The chain uses TRBV6-5 and TRBJ1-1; no clear D. V lost 7 bases and J lost 5, with 11 bases in between. CDR3 length: 12 residues. Germline assignment: CDR1 MNHEY and CDR2 SVGAGI. The CDR3 is CASKNPGTEAFF. The CDR3, as DNA: TGTGCCAGCAAGAACCCGGGGACTGAAGCTTTCTTT.

The rearrangement uses TRBV6-5 and TRBJ2-1; the match to TRBD2 covers 12 bases. Germline lookup yields CDR1 MNHEY and CDR2 SVGAGI. Trimming removed 4 bases from V and 5 bases from J; junction bases left unmatched: 3. The CDR3 is made up of 15 amino acids. The CDR3 is CASSSLAGGDNEQFF. DNA of the CDR3: TGTGCCAGCAGTTCTCTAGCGGGAGGGGACAATGAGCAGTTCTTC.

This clone was detected once. This chain uses TRBV5-1 with TRBJ1-3; unclear D gene. V shed 0 bases and J shed 0 bases, with 7 bases lying between them. This CDR3 is built from 15 residues. In germline, CDR1 is SGHRS, CDR2 YFSETQ. CDR3 coding DNA: TGCGCCAGCAGCTTGGTGGGCAGCTCTGGAAACACCATATATTTT. It yields the protein CASSLVGSSGNTIYF.

This rearrangement joins TRBV2 to TRBJ1-4; the match to TRBD1 covers 9 bases. Germline-derived CDR1 and CDR2 are SNHLY and FYNNEI. There are 17 residues in the CDR3. The V gene end was trimmed by 0 bases and the J gene end by 8 bases; junction bases not matched to a gene: 10. CDR3 protein: CASSEAPAGTGTEKLFF. In DNA, the CDR3 is TGTGCCAGCAGTGAAGCCCCAGCCGGGACAGGGACGGAAAAACTGTTTTTT. The complete variable domain, with remaining parts taken from reference TRBV2 and TRBJ1-4, reads EPEVTQTPSHQVTQMGQEVILRCVPISNHLYFYWYRQILGQKVEFLVSFYNNEISEKSEIFDDQFSVERPDGSNFTLKIRSTKLEDSAMYFCASSEAPAGTGTEKLFFGSGTQLSVL.

The J gene is TRBJ1-1, the V gene TRBV3-1 (or the pseudogene TRBV3-2); D is uncertain. The CDR3 is 13 residues long. Looked up from germline, CDR1 is LGHDT and CDR2 is YNNKEL (reference sequence). The V end was cut by 7 bases, the J end by 1 base, with 10 bases between. The CDR3 protein is CASTARGNTEAFF. The CDR3 region has the DNA TGTGCCAGCACGGCACGGGGGAACACTGAAGCTTTCTTT.

The chain joins TRBV9 to TRBJ2-5; unclear D gene. V shed 2 bases and J shed 2 bases, with 13 bases lying between them. Germline V gives CDR1 SGDLS, CDR2 YYNGEE. CDR3 length: 15 residues. Written as DNA, the CDR3 is TGTGCCAGCAGCGTCTCGCCTACCTTTCAAGAGACCCAGTACTTC. Translated: CASSVSPTFQETQYF.

CDR3 nucleotide sequence: TGTGCCAGCAGTCGTTCGACTAGCGGGGGCTCCTACAATGAGCAGTTCTTC. Its protein product is CASSRSTSGGSYNEQFF. The chain uses TRBV11-3 and TRBJ2-1; 12 bases match TRBD2. The length of the CDR3 is 17 residues. V dropped 6 bases and J dropped 0; count of bases not matched to a gene: 6. Germline assignment: CDR1 SGHNT and CDR2 YENEEA.

The genes are TRBV28 and TRBJ2-2, with 9 bases fitting TRBD1. Germline V lookup: CDR1 MDHEN, CDR2 SYDVKM. V gave up 6 bases and J gave up 4 bases; unmatched junction bases: 9. The CDR3 sequence is 16 residues long. CDR3 region: CASRLTGTGSTGELFF. CDR3 bases: TGTGCCAGCAGGCTTACCGGGACAGGGTCCACCGGGGAGCTGTTTTTT.

The chain couples TRBV6-5 to TRBJ2-5, with D perhaps TRBD2 (5 bases). Germline loops: CDR1 MNHEY, CDR2 SVGAGI. V lost 7 bases to trimming and J lost 3 bases, with 12 bases between them. The CDR3 covers 13 residues. CDR3 DNA: TGTGCCAGCACACCGGGAAAGAAAGAGACCCAGTACTTC. It specifies CASTPGKKETQYF.

The chain carries TRBV5-1 and TRBJ1-2, with D unresolved. V lost 0 bases and J lost 0, with 6 bases in between. Germline CDR1 reads SGHRS; CDR2 reads YFSETQ. The CDR3 is made up of 14 amino acids. DNA of the CDR3: TGCGCCAGCAGCTTGGAGAGAGCTAACTATGGCTACACCTTC. Residues: CASSLERANYGYTF.

This clone was picked up one time. The chain is built from TRBV5-1 and TRBJ2-7; 10 bases match TRBD2. Germline CDR1 and CDR2: SGHRS and YFSETQ. J was trimmed by 2 bases and V by 1 base; bases with no gene match: 12. The CDR3 spans 18 residues. DNA of the CDR3: TGCGCCAGCAGCTTGCAGGGGCTAGCGGGAGCGGGCGCCTACGAGCAGTACTTC. Encoded protein: CASSLQGLAGAGAYEQYF. Based on the CDR3 plus reference TRBV5-1 and TRBJ2-7, the full variable domain is KAGVTQTPRYLIKTRGQQVTLSCSPISGHRSVSWYQQTPGQGLQFLFEYFSETQRNKGNFPGRFSGRQFSNSRSEMNVSTLELGDSALYLCASSLQGLAGAGAYEQYFGPGTRLTVT.

This chain connects TRBV29-1 to TRBJ2-7; D might be TRBD1 (6 bases). V lost 7 bases and J 5 bases, leaving 12 bases between the germline ends. The CDR3 covers 11 residues. Germline V gives CDR1 SQVTM, CDR2 ANQGSEA. Here the CDR3 reads CSALDRHEQYF. The CDR3, as DNA: TGCAGCGCTCTGGACAGACACGAGCAGTACTTC.

The CDR3 coding sequence is TGTGCCAGTAGTACCCCCGGGACAGGGGTTGGCTACACCTTC. Its translation is CASSTPGTGVGYTF. The chain has TRBV19 and TRBJ1-2; 10 bases line up with TRBD1. Germline V gene lookup returns CDR1 LNHDA and CDR2 SQIVND (reference sequence). This CDR3 is built from 14 residues. V dropped 4 bases and J dropped 7; count of bases not matched to a gene: 6. Complete variable domain (other parts from reference TRBV19 and TRBJ1-2): DGGITQSPKYLFRKEGQNVTLSCEQNLNHDAMYWYRQDPGQGLRLIYYSQIVNDFQKGDIAEGYSVSREKKESFPLTVTSAQKNPTAFYLCASSTPGTGVGYTFGSGTRLTVV.

The V gene is TRBV5-1, the J gene TRBJ2-5; D possibly corresponds to TRBD1 (5 bases). CDR3 length: 14 residues. The V end lost 4 bases, the J end lost 0 bases, and 10 bases lay between the germline ends. Germline-derived CDR1 and CDR2 are SGHRS and YFSETQ. The chain's CDR3 is CASSRRQHQETQYF. DNA for the CDR3: TGCGCCAGCAGCCGTAGACAGCACCAAGAGACCCAGTACTTC.

The genes are TRBV5-1 and TRBJ2-4, with 9 bases lining up with TRBD2. V shed 2 bases, J shed 0 bases, and the junction held 15 bases outside the gene matches. Germline CDR1 SGHRS, CDR2 YFSETQ. CDR3 length: 20 amino acids. In DNA, the CDR3 is TGCGCCAGCAGCTTTCGAGGGACTAGCCCATCAAAGGGAGCCAAAAACATTCAGTACTTC. Its protein is CASSFRGTSPSKGAKNIQYF.

This chain links TRBV6-5 with TRBJ1-4, with D maybe TRBD1 (6 bases). The length of the CDR3 is 13 residues. Per germline, CDR1 MNHEY and CDR2 SVGAGI. Deletions cut 6 bases from V and 4 bases from J, with 9 bases between. The DNA of the CDR3 is TGTGCCAGCAGAGGGACAAATAATGAAAAACTGTTTTTT. It specifies CASRGTNNEKLFF.

This chain joins TRBV3-1 (or the pseudogene TRBV3-2) and TRBJ1-3; no firm D call. Germline lookup yields CDR1 LGHDT and CDR2 YNNKEL (reference sequence). The V end lost 0 bases, the J end lost 7 bases, and 13 bases lay between the germline ends. The CDR3 runs 15 residues. CDR3 in amino acids: CASSQEVRNGNTIYF. CDR3 sequence (DNA): TGTGCCAGCAGCCAAGAGGTGAGGAACGGGAACACCATATATTTT.